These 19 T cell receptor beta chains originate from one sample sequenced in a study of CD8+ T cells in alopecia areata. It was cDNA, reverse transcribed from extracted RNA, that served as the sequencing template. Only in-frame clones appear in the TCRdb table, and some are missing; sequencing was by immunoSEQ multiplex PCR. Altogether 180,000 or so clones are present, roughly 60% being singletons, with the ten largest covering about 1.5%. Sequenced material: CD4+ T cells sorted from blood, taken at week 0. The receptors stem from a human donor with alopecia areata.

CDR3 protein: CASSAQGVDTQYF. CDR3 sequence (DNA): TGTGCCAGCAGCGCTCAGGGTGTCGATACGCAGTATTTT. V and J are TRBV9 and TRBJ2-3, with TRBD1 as a possible D gene (5 bases). There are 13 residues in the CDR3. Trimming cost V 3 bases and J 6 bases, with 11 bases left between them. Germline V gene lookup returns CDR1 SGDLS and CDR2 YYNGEE.

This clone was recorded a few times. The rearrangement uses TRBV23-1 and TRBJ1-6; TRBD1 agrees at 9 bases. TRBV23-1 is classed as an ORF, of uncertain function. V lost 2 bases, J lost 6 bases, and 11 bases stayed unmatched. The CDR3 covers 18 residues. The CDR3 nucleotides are TGCGCCAGCAGTCAACCGTCCCGACAGGGGGGGTGTAATTCACCCCTCCACTTT. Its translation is CASSQPSRQGGCNSPLHF.

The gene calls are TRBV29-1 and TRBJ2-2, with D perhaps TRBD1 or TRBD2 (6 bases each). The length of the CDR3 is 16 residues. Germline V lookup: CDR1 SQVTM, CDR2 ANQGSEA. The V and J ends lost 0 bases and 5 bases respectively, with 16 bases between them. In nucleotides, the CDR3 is TGCAGCGTTGAAGATGGGGGGCGAGGGGTAACCGGGGAGCTGTTTTTT. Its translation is CSVEDGGRGVTGELFF.

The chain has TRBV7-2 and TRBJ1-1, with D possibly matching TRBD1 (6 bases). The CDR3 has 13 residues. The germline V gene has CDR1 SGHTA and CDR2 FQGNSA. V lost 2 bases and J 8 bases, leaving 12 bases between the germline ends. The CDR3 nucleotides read TGTGCCAGCAGCTTAACACGGGGGCCGGAAGCTTTCTTT. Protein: CASSLTRGPEAFF.

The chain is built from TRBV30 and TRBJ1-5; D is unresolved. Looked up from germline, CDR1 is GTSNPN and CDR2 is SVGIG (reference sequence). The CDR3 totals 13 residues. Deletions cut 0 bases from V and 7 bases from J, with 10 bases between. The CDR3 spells CAWSVKGSQPQHF. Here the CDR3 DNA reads TGTGCCTGGAGTGTAAAAGGGTCACAGCCCCAGCATTTT.

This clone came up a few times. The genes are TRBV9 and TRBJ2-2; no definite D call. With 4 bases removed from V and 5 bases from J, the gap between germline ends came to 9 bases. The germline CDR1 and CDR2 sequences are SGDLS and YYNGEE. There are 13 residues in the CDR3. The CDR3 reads CASSSIGTGELFF. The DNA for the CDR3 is TGTGCCAGCAGCAGTATCGGGACCGGGGAGCTGTTTTTT.

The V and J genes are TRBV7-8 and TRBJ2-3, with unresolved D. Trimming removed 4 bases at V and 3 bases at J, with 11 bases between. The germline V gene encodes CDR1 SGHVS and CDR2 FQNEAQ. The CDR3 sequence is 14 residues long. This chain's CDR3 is CASSSRFPTDTQYF. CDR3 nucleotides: TGTGCCAGCAGCTCGCGATTTCCAACAGATACGCAGTATTTT.

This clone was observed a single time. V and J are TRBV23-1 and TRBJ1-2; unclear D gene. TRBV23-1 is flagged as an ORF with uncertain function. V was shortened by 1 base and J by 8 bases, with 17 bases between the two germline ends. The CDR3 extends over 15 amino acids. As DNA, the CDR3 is TGCGCCAGCAGTCAATTTTACTGGCAGGTTCGCGGCTACACCTTC. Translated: CASSQFYWQVRGYTF.

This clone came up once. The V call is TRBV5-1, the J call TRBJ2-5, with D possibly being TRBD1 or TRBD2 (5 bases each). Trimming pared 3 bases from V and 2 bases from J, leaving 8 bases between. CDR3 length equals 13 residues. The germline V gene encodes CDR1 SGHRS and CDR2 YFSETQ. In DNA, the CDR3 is TGCGCCAGCAGCTCGGGACGGCAAGAGACCCAGTACTTC. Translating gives CASSSGRQETQYF.

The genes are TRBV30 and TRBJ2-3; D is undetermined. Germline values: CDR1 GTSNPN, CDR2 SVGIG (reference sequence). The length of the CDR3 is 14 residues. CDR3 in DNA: TGTGCTCGCGGACGGAGATCGTTCACGGATACGCAGTATTTT. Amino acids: CARGRRSFTDTQYF.

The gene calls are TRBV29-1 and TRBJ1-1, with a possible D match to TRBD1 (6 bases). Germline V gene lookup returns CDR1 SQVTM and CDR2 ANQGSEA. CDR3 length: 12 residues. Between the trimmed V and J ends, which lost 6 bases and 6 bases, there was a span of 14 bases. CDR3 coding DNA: TGCAGCGTGGAGCAGGGGATCGCTGAAGCTTTCTTT. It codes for CSVEQGIAEAFF.

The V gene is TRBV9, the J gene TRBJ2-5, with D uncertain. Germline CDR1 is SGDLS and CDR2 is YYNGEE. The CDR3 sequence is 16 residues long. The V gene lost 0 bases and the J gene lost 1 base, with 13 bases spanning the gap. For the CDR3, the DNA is TGTGCCAGCAGCGTAGCTGTTATATCCTCCCAAGAGACCCAGTACTTC. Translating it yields CASSVAVISSQETQYF.

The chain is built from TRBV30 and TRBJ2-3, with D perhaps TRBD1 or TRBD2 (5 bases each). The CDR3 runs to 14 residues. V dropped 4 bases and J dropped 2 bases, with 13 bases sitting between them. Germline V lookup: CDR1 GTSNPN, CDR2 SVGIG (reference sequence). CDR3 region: CAWKWGRNTDTQYF. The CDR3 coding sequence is TGTGCCTGGAAGTGGGGGAGAAACACAGATACGCAGTATTTT. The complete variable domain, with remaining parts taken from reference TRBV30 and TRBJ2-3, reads SQTIHQWPATLVQPVGSPLSLECTVEGTSNPNLYWYRQAAGRGLQLLFYSVGIGQISSEVPQNLSASRPQDRQFILSSKKLLLSDSGFYLCAWKWGRNTDTQYFGPGTRLTVL.

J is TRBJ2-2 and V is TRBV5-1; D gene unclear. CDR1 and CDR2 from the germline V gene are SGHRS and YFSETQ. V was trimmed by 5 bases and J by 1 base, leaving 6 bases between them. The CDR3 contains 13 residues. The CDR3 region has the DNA TGCGCCAGCAGTGTTCAGAACACCGGGGAGCTGTTTTTT. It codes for CASSVQNTGELFF.

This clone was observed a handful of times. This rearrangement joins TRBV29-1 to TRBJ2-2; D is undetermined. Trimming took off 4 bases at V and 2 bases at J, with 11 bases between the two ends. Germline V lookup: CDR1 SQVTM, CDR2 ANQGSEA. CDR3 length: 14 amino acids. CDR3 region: CSVGSAGNTGELFF. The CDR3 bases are TGCAGCGTTGGGAGCGCTGGAAACACCGGGGAGCTGTTTTTT.

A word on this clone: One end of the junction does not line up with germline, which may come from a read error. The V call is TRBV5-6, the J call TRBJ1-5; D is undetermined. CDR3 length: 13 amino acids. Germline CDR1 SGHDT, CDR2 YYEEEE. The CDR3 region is CASSFRTNQPQHF. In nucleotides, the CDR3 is TGTGCCAGCAGCTTCCGAACCAATCAGCCCCAGCATTTC.

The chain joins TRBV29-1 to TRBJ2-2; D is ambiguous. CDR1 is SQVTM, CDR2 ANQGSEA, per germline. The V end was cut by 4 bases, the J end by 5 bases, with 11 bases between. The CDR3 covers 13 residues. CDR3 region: CSVARPLTGELFF. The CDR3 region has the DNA TGCAGCGTTGCGCGGCCCCTGACCGGGGAGCTGTTTTTT.

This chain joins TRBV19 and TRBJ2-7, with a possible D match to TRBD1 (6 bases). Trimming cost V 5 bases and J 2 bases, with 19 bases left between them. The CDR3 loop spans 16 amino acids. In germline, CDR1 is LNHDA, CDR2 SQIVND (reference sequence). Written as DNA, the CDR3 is TGTGCCAGTAGTCTAAGGAGAGGGGCAGGGGCCTACGAGCAGTACTTC. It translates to CASSLRRGAGAYEQYF.

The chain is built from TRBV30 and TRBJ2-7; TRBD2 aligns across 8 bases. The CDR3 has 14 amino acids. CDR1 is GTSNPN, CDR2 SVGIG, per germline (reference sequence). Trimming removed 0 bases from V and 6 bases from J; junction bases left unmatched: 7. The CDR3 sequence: CAWSVGGGPSEQYF. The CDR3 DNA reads TGTGCCTGGAGTGTTGGCGGGGGGCCTAGCGAGCAGTACTTC.